The 14 T cell receptor beta chains listed next were all sequenced from one sample in a study of human T cells and chemical hapten exposure. Time point meaning: pre-sensitization, week 0. Treatment here: therapeutic diphenylcyclopropenone sensitization with weekly scalp DPC. TCRdb reprocessed the RACE reads via MiXCR and lists one record per CDR3 protein. The profile shows approximately 370,000 distinct CDR3 sequences, around 5.5% of them singletons. The sequenced sample was whole blood, obtained in connection with sensitization to the hapten diphenylcyclopropenone (DPC). Receptor source: a woman between 18 and 29 years old with alopecia areata. Some clones in this sample may be carry-over from other donors' samples.

The V call is TRBV27, the J call TRBJ1-1, with 9 bases that match TRBD1. Germline assignment: CDR1 MNHEY and CDR2 SMNVEV (reference sequence). V lost 4 bases to trimming and J lost 4 bases; unmatched junction nucleotides: 7. CDR3 length: 15 residues. CDR3 bases: TGTGCCAGCAGTTCCGCACAGGGGGCGGGCACTGAAGCTTTCTTT. This codes for CASSSAQGAGTEAFF.

The rearrangement joins TRBV29-1 to TRBJ1-1; D is undetermined. This CDR3 spans 13 amino acids. Trimming stripped 3 bases from V and 0 bases from J, with 8 bases between. Germline V lookup: CDR1 SQVTM, CDR2 ANQGSEA. In DNA, the CDR3 is TGCAGCGTTGAGAGAAAGCTGAACACTGAAGCTTTCTTT. The encoded protein is CSVERKLNTEAFF.

This clonotype was counted between two and nine times. The V gene is TRBV6-1, the J gene TRBJ1-3, with a possible D match to TRBD1 (6 bases). Germline V lookup: CDR1 MNHNS, CDR2 SASEGT. Trimming took off 5 bases at V and 0 bases at J, with 20 bases between the two ends. This CDR3 comprises 18 residues. The CDR3 reads CASSRWDTRTDSGNTIYF. For the CDR3, the DNA is TGTGCCAGCAGTCGTTGGGACACTCGGACCGACTCTGGAAACACCATATATTTT.

This clonotype was seen a handful of times. The chain recombines TRBV4-1 with TRBJ1-1; D not resolved. Germline values: CDR1 MGHRA, CDR2 YSYEKL. The CDR3 runs 16 residues. V lost 4 bases and J lost 1, with 16 bases in between. CDR3 loop: CASSPLILQRNTEAFF. Here the CDR3 DNA reads TGCGCCAGCAGCCCATTGATATTACAGAGGAACACTGAAGCTTTCTTT.

The chain couples TRBV11-2 to TRBJ1-6, with D hard to call. The CDR3 runs 15 residues. Trimming removed 4 bases from V and 8 bases from J, with 15 bases in between. Germline V lookup: CDR1 SGHAT, CDR2 FQNNGV. CDR3 in DNA: TGTGCCAGCAGCTCCCTTCGGCGAAGTTATTCACCCCTCCACTTT. Its translation: CASSSLRRSYSPLHF.

V is TRBV6-1 and J is TRBJ2-3; 8 bases are a match to TRBD1. Trimming cost V 8 bases and J 6 bases; bases outside gene matches: 10. CDR3 length: 14 amino acids. Germline CDR1 and CDR2: MNHNS and SASEGT. DNA for the CDR3: TGTGCCAGCTCTGGACAGGGTGCCCACGATACGCAGTATTTT. Amino acid sequence: CASSGQGAHDTQYF.

This clonotype was detected many times. This rearrangement joins TRBV28 to TRBJ2-1; the D is unclear. This CDR3 spans 12 amino acids. V was pared by 6 bases and J by 12 bases, with 15 bases between. CDR1 is MDHEN, CDR2 SYDVKM, per germline. The CDR3 protein is CASSSSAVPQFF. Here the CDR3 DNA reads TGTGCCAGCAGCTCTTCGGCGGTGCCGCAGTTCTTC.

The chain uses TRBV3-1 and TRBJ1-2, with a weak D call TRBD1 (5 bases). This CDR3 region has 12 residues. Trimming shortened V by 6 bases and J by 7 bases, and 12 bases separated the two germline ends. The germline V gene encodes CDR1 LGHDT and CDR2 YNNKEL (reference sequence). CDR3 region: CASSRGDFGYTF. In DNA form, the CDR3 reads TGTGCCAGCAGTCGGGGGGACTTTGGCTACACCTTC.

The CDR3 protein is CATSDSLVWGPGELFF. The CDR3 DNA is TGTGCCACCAGTGATAGCCTCGTCTGGGGGCCCGGGGAGCTGTTTTTT. The rearrangement uses TRBV24-1 and TRBJ2-2, with D maybe TRBD1 (6 bases). V shed 3 bases and J shed 6 bases, with 16 bases lying between them. Germline CDR1 reads KGHDR; CDR2 reads SFDVKD. The CDR3 is 16 residues long.

This clonotype was found many times. V and J are TRBV6-6 and TRBJ1-5; D is undetermined. The ends were cut back, 7 bases at V and 0 bases at J, with 10 bases in the middle. The CDR3 is made up of 14 amino acids. The V gene's germline CDR1 is MNHNY and CDR2 SVGAGI (reference sequence). As DNA, the CDR3 is TGTGCCAGCATCGATCAGTATAGCAATCAGCCCCAGCATTTT. Protein product: CASIDQYSNQPQHF.

As regards this clonotype: A much larger clonotype is one base distant, so this may be a read error. The chain carries TRBV12-5 and TRBJ1-2; D possibly corresponds to TRBD1 (5 bases). V lost 6 bases, J lost 5 bases, and 22 bases lay in between. Germline loops: CDR1 LGHNT, CDR2 FRNRAP. The CDR3 is 16 amino acids. CDR3 protein: CASGLTGQGRTYGYTF. In nucleotides, the CDR3 is TGTGCTAGTGGCCTGACCGGGCAGGGACGAACATATGGCTACACCTTC.

This clonotype was detected many times. V usage is TRBV7-8 and J usage is TRBJ2-3; no clear D gene. Germline V gene data show CDR1 as SGHVS and CDR2 as FQNEAQ. The CDR3 contains 13 residues. Trimming removed 5 bases at V and 6 bases at J, with 12 bases between. The DNA of the CDR3 is TGTGCCAGCAGCGACATGGACCCGGATACGCAGTATTTT. Protein: CASSDMDPDTQYF. Supplemented by reference TRBV7-8 and TRBJ2-3, the full variable domain reads GAGVSQSPRYKVAKRGQDVALRCDPISGHVSLFWYQQALGQGPEFLTYFQNEAQLDKSGLPSDRFFAERPEGSVSTLKIQRTQQEDSAVYLCASSDMDPDTQYFGPGTRLTVL.

The rearrangement uses TRBV5-1 and TRBJ2-1; no reliable D call. The CDR3 extends over 14 amino acids. V lost 0 bases, J lost 3 bases, and 7 bases lay in between. Germline CDR1 and CDR2: SGHRS and YFSETQ. CDR3 residues: CASSLAASYNEQFF. Here the CDR3 DNA reads TGCGCCAGCAGCTTGGCTGCAAGCTACAATGAGCAGTTCTTC.

The J gene is TRBJ2-1, the V gene TRBV5-4; D is possibly TRBD1 (6 bases). The V and J ends lost 2 bases and 1 base respectively, with 10 bases between them. The CDR3 has 15 residues. Germline CDR1 reads SGHNT; CDR2 reads YYREEE (reference sequence). The CDR3, as DNA: TGTGCCAGCAGCTTCGGTGGACAGTCCTACAATGAGCAGTTCTTC. Amino acids: CASSFGGQSYNEQFF.